Sequencing of this T cell receptor beta chain was carried out in a study of blood T cell repertoires in COVID-19. Sequenced by immunoSEQ multiplex PCR; TCRdb stores in-frame clones only, minus some. There are a few hundred thousand clones in the sample; about 79% occur only once, and more than 1.2% lies in the top ten. The receptor was derived from a woman aged 40 to 55 who had recovered from COVID-19. The material sequenced was peripheral blood.

For the CDR3, the DNA is TGTGCCAGCAGCCAGACAGGGAACCCCTACGAGCAGTACTTC. It specifies CASSQTGNPYEQYF. The rearrangement links TRBV4-2 to TRBJ2-7; 7 positions agree with TRBD1. CDR1 is LGHNA and CDR2 is YNFKEQ in the germline V gene. V shed 3 bases, J shed 2 bases, and the junction held 4 bases outside the gene matches. The CDR3 is 14 amino acids.